This TCR beta chain was captured by sequencing in a study of breast tumors, draining lymph nodes, adjacent tissues. This clonotype was observed many times. What it binds is unknown. TCRdb reanalysed the multiplex PCR reads using MiXCR and keeps one entry per CDR3 protein. The sample holds approximately 120,000 distinct CDR3 sequences, less than 25% seen once. Axillary draining lymph nodes of breast cancer patients supplied the node samples. Study-wide findings and caveats: Tumors had less TCR diversity than lymph nodes, more than nontumor tissue. Data fit most tumor T cells coming from lymph node, expanding in tumor.

This clonotype originated in a female donor with breast cancer. Some clones in this sample may be carry-over from other donors' samples. Specimen: axillary lymph node tissue.

The chain's CDR3 is CASSSYYEQYF. The CDR3 DNA reads as TGTGCCAGCAGCTCCTACTACGAGCAGTACTTC. This chain connects TRBV28 to TRBJ2-7, with D unclear. The CDR3 totals 11 residues. Per germline, CDR1 MDHEN and CDR2 SYDVKM. The V and J ends lost 6 bases and 3 bases respectively, with 6 bases between them. Complete variable domain (other parts from reference TRBV28 and TRBJ2-7): DVKVTQSSRYLVKRTGEKVFLECVQDMDHENMFWYRQDPGLGLRLIYFSYDVKMKEKGDIPEGYSVSREKKERFSLILESASTNQTSMYLCASSSYYEQYFGPGTRLTVT.